One T cell receptor (beta chain) is described in this entry. Repertoires were generated with immunoSEQ multiplex PCR, while TCRdb's copy carries only in-frame clones and drops some. The data contain more than 110,000 clones, 65% to 90% of them singletons. The sample belongs to a study of blood T cell repertoires in COVID-19. CDR1 is ENHRY, CDR2 SYGVKD, per germline. Trimming took 6 bases from V and 4 from J; bases not matched to a gene: 7. This CDR3 has 17 residues. The chain uses TRBV10-3 and TRBJ2-2, with 14 positions matching TRBD2. This receptor was obtained from a man aged 45-65 years with acute or convalescent COVID-19. Sequenced input: peripheral blood. CDR3 coding DNA: TGTGCCATCAGCCCTCCGGGACTAGCGGGAGCCACCGGGGAGCTGTTTTTT. Protein: CAISPPGLAGATGELFF.